This T cell receptor (beta chain) was retrieved from a study of chemoradiotherapy in HPV16-positive cancers (dated by TCRdb to 2022 to 2024). Regarding the research as a whole: Using functional T-cell assays on cells from a couple of HPV16-positive patients, the researchers defined candidate HPV-specific T-cell clones and common TCR motifs. The study asked whether T-cell immunity to the HPV oncoproteins E6 and E7 changes during chemoradiotherapy and whether this immunity affects survival. The candidate HPV-specific TCRs and motifs were subsequently tracked in TCR repertoires obtained from roughly 90 patients with HPV-related cancers.

Libraries were constructed by the immunoSEQ multiplex PCR assay. TCRdb's version of the immuneACCESS table is confined to in-frame rearrangements and falls short of the full clone set. An unresolved V gene accounts for under half of the shortfall where checked; the remainder is of unknown origin. The sample yields approximately 52,000 clones; 90% were counted once. The ten largest clones represent roughly 3.3% of the sample. Repertoires were sampled repeatedly over the course of chemoradiotherapy so that clonal expansion in the tumor microenvironment could be followed. Comments on this clone: Its antigen target is currently unknown. The sample holds no much larger clone one base away, and base qualities are not on file.

The germline V and J ends show losses of 5 bases and 3 bases respectively, and no gene match explains 7 bases of the junction. The germline V gene (reference sequence) provides CDR1 MNHEY and CDR2 SMNVEV. The CDR3 measures 15 amino acids from cysteine to phenylalanine. CDR3 DNA is the only sequence kept; it has 45 bases, read in frame from the first base. Beyond this particular receptor, the publication reports: Improved recurrence-free survival in HPV16-positive patients was associated with expansion of HPV-responsive T cells during chemoradiotherapy. Expansion of candidate HPV-specific clones and E7-related TCR motifs was observed in the tumor microenvironment during treatment, whereas no such expansion was observed for non-HPV-specific T cells. Only a couple of HPV16-positive patients were used to derive the functional definition of HPV-specific T cells, and the survival association was reported for HPV16-positive patients.

The sequence was collected from a human donor with HPV-associated anogenital cancer. The sample here was blood, taken from a patient who underwent chemoradiotherapy. The chain is encoded by TRBV27 joined to TRBJ2-1, with 7 bases aligning to TRBD2. The CDR3 is CASSPTSVLYNEQFF. At the DNA level, the sequence is TGTGCCAGCAGTCCCACTAGCGTCCTCTACAATGAGCAGTTCTTC.